This T cell receptor beta chain was profiled in a study of OX40 agonist ivuxolimab in advanced cancers. Study overall: It was ivuxolimab, an agonistic anti-OX40 (CD134) antibody, that patients were treated with. Of mixed ages from about 23 to 85 and averaging roughly 60 years, the group was about 80% male. Prior therapy, whether anti-PD-1, anti-PD-L1 or anti-CTLA-4, was allowed, and more than 35% had some.

Findings of the study overall: People who partly responded at 0.1-3.0 mg/kg had some of the least clonal expansion seen.

The table came from immunoSEQ multiplex PCR; TCRdb's copy has only in-frame clones and leaves some out. The sample consists of some 60,000 clones, approximately 80% of them appearing once. J gave up 2 bases and V 2 bases, and 0 bases lay outside the gene matches. CDR3 length: 15 residues. Germline V gives CDR1 SGHTA, CDR2 FQGTGA. This clone was detected a few times. Its antigen is not known. The J gene is TRBJ2-5, the V gene TRBV7-3, with 12 bases that match TRBD2. This clonotype was sampled from an adult with an advanced solid tumor such as melanoma, head and neck, liver or kidney cancer. This material consisted of CD4+ or CD8+ T cells sorted from blood, taken in a trial of the OX40 agonist ivuxolimab. This CDR3 is CASSLGLAGQETQYF. The CDR3, as DNA: TGTGCCAGCAGCTTAGGACTAGCGGGGCAAGAGACCCAGTACTTC.